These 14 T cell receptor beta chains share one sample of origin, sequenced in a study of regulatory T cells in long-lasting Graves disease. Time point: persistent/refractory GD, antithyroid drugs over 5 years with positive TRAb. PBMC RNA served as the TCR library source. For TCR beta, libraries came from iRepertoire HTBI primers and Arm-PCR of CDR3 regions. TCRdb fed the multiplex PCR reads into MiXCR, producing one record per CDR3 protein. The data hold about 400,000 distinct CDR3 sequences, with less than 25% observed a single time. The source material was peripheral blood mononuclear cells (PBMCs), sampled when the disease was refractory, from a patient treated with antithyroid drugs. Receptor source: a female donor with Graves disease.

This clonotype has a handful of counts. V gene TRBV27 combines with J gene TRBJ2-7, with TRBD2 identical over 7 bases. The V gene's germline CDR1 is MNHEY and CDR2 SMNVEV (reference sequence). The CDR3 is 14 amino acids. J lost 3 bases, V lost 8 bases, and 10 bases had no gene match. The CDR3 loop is CASGPPGLHYEQYF. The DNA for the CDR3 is TGTGCCAGCGGCCCTCCGGGACTACACTACGAGCAGTACTTC.

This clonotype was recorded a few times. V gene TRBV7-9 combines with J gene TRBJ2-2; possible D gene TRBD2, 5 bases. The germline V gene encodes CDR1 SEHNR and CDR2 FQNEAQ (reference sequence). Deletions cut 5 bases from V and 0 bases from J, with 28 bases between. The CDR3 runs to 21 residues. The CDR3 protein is CASSPSFQVRGSRANTGELFF. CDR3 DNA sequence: TGTGCCAGCAGCCCCTCCTTCCAGGTACGAGGGAGCAGAGCGAACACCGGGGAGCTGTTTTTT. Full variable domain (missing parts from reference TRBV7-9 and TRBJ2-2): DTGVSQNPRHKITKRGQNVTFRCDPISEHNRLYWYRQTLGQGPEFLTYFQNEAQLEKSRLLSDRFSAERPKGSFSTLEIQRTEQGDSAMYLCASSPSFQVRGSRANTGELFFGEGSRLTVL.

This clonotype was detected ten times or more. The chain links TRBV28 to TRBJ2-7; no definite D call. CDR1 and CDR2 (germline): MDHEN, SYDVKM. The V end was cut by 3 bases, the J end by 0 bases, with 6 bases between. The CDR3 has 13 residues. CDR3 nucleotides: TGTGCCAGCAGTTTTTACGGCTCCTACGAGCAGTACTTC. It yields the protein CASSFYGSYEQYF.

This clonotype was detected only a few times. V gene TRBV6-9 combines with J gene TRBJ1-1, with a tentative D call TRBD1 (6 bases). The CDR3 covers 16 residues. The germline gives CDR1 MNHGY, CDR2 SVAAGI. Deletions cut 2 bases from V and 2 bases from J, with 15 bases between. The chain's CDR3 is CASSYGGARRNTEAFF. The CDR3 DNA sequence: TGTGCCAGCAGTTATGGGGGGGCGAGGAGAAACACTGAAGCTTTCTTT.

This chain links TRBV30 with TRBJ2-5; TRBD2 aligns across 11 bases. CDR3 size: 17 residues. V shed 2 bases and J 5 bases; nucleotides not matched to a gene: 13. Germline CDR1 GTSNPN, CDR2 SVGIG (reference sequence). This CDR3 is CAWSPSSGRAEVETQYF. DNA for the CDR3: TGTGCCTGGAGTCCAAGTAGCGGGAGGGCGGAAGTCGAGACCCAGTACTTC.

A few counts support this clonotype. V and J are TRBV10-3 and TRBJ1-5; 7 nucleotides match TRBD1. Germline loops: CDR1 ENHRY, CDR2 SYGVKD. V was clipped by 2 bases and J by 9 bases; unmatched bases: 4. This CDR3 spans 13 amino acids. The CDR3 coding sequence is TGTGCCATCAGTGAGGAACCAGGGGGGCCCCAGCATTTT. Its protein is CAISEEPGGPQHF.

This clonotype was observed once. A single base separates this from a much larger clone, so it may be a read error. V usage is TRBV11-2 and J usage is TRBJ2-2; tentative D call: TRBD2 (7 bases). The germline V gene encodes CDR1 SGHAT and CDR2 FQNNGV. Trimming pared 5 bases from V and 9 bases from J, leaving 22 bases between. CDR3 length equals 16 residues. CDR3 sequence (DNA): TGTGCCAGCAGCCCCCCCGGGGGGCTCCGAGGCCGGGAGCTGTTTTTT. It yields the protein CASSPPGGLRGRELFF.

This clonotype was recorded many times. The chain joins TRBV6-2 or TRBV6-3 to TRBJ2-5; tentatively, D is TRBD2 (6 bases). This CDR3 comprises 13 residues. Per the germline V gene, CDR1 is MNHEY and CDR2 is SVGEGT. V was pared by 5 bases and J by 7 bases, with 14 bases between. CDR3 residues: CASSPDPGVTQYF. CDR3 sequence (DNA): TGTGCCAGCAGTCCGGACCCGGGGGTGACCCAGTACTTC.

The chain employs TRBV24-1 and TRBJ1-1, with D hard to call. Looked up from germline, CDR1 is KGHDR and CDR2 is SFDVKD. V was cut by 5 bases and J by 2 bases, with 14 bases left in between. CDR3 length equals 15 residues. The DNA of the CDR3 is TGTGCCACCAGTGGGAGAGCGGGCCTTAACACTGAAGCTTTCTTT. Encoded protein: CATSGRAGLNTEAFF.

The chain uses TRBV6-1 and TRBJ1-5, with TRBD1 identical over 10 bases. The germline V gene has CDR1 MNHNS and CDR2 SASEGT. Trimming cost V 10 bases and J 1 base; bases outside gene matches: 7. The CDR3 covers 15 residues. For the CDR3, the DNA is TGTGCCAACAAGAGACAGGGGGCGAGCAATCAGCCCCAGCATTTT. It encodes CANKRQGASNQPQHF.

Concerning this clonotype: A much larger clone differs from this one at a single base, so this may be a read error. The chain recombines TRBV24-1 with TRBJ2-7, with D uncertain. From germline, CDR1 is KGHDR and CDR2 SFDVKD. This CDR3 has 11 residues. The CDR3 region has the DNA TGTGCCACCAGTGATTCCTACGGGCAGTACTTC. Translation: CATSDSYGQYF.

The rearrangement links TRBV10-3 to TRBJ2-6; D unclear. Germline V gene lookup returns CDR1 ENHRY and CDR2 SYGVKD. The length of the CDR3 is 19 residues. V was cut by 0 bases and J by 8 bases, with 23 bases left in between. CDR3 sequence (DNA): TGTGCCATCAGTGAGTCGGGGAAAGGTACCTCTCCGAGTACCAACGTCCTGACTTTC. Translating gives CAISESGKGTSPSTNVLTF.

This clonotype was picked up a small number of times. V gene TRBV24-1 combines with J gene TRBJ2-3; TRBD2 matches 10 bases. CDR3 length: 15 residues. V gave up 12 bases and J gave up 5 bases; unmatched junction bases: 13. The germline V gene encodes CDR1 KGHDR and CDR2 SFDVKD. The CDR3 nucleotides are TGTGCCGCCAAATCAAAGCGGGAGGGGGGAGATACGCAGTATTTT. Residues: CAAKSKREGGDTQYF.

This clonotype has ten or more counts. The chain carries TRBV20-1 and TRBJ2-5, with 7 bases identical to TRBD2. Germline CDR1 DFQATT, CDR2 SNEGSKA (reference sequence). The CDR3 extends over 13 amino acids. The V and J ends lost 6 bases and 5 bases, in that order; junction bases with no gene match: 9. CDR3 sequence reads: CSAEADSGETQYF. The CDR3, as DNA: TGCAGTGCCGAAGCGGATAGCGGGGAGACCCAGTACTTC.